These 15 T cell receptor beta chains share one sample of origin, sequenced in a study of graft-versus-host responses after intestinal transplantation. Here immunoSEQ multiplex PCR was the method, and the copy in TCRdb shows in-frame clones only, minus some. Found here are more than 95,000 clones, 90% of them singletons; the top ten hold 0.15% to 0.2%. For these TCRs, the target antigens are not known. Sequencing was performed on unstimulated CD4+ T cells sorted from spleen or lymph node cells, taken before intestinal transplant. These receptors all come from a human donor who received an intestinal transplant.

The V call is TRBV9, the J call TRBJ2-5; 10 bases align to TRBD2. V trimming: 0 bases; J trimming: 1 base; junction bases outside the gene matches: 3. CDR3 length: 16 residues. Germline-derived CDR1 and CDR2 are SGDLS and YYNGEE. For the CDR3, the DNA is TGTGCCAGCAGCGTAGGTACTAGCGGGGTCCAAGAGACCCAGTACTTC. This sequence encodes CASSVGTSGVQETQYF.

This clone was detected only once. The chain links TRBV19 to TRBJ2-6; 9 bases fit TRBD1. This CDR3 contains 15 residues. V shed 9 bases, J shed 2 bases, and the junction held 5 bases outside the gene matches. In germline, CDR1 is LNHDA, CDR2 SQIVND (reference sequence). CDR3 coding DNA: TGTGCCAGCGGGACAGGGCTGACTGGGGCCAACGTCCTGACTTTC. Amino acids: CASGTGLTGANVLTF.

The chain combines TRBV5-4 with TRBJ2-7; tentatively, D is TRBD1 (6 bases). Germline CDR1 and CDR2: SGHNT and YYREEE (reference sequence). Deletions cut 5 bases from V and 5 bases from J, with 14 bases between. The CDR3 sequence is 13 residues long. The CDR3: CASSKDRLDEQYF. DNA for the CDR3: TGTGCCAGCAGTAAGGACAGATTAGACGAGCAGTACTTC.

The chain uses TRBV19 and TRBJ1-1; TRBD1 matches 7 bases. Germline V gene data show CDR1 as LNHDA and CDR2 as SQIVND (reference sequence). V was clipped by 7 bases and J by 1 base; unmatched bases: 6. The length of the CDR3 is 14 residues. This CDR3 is CASNPTGRNTEAFF. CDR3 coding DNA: TGTGCCAGTAACCCGACAGGGAGGAACACTGAAGCTTTCTTT.

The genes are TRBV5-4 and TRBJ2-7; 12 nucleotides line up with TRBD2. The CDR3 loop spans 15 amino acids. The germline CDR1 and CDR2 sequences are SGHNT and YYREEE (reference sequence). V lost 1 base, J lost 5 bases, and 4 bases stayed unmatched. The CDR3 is CASSLSTSGRNEQYF. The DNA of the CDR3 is TGTGCCAGCAGCTTGAGTACTAGCGGGAGGAACGAGCAGTACTTC. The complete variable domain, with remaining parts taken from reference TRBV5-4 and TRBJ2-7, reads ETGVTQSPTHLIKTRGQQVTLRCSSQSGHNTVSWYQQALGQGPQFIFQYYREEENGRGNFPPRFSGLQFPNYSSELNVNALELDDSALYLCASSLSTSGRNEQYFGPGTRLTVT.

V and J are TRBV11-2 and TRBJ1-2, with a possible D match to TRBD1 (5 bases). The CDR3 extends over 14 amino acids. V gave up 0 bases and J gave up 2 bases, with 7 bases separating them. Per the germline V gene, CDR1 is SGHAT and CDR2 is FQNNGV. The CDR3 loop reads CASSLDPGNYGYTF. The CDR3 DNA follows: TGTGCCAGCAGCTTAGATCCAGGGAACTATGGCTACACCTTC.

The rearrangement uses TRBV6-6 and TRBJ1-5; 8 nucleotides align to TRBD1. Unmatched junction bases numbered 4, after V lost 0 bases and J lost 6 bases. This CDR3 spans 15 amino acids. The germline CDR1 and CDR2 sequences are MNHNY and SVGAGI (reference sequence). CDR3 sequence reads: CASSYSKTGVQPQHF. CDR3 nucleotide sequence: TGTGCCAGCAGTTACTCTAAGACAGGGGTTCAGCCCCAGCATTTT.

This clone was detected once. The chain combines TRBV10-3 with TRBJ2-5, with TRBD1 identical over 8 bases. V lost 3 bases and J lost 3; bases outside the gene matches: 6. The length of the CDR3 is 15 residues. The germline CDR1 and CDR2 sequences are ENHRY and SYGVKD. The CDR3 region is CAISDRTGLKETQYF. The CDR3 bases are TGTGCCATCAGTGACCGGACAGGGCTGAAAGAGACCCAGTACTTC.

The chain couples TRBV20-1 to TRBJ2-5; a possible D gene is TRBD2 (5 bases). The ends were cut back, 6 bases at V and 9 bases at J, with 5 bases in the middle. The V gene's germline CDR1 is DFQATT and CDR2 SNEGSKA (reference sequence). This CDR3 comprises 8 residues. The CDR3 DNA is TGCAGTGCCGGGGCCCAGTACTTC. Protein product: CSAGAQYF.

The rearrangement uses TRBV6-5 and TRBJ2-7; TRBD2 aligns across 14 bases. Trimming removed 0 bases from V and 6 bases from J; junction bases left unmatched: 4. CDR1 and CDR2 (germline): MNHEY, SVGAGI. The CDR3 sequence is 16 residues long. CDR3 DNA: TGTGCCAGCAGTTACTCGAGACTAGCGGGAGGGGGCGAGCAGTACTTC. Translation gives CASSYSRLAGGGEQYF.

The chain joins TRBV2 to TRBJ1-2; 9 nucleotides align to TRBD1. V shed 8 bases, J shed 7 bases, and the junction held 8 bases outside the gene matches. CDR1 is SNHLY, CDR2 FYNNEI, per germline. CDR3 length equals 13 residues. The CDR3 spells CASDRQGGTGYTF. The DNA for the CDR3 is TGTGCCAGCGATCGACAGGGGGGAACTGGCTACACCTTC.

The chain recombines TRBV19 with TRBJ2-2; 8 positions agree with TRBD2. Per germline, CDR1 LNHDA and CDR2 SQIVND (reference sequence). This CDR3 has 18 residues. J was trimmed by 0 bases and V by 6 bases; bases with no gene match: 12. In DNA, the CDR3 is TGTGCCAGTAGCCTACTGGCACCGGGACTAGCGAACACCGGGGAGCTGTTTTTT. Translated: CASSLLAPGLANTGELFF.

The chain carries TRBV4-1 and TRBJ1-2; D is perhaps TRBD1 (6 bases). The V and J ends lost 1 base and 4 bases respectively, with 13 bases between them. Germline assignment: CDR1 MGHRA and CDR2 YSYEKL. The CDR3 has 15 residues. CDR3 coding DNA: TGCGCCAGCAGCCAAGGGACAGCACTAAGCTATGGCTACACCTTC. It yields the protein CASSQGTALSYGYTF.

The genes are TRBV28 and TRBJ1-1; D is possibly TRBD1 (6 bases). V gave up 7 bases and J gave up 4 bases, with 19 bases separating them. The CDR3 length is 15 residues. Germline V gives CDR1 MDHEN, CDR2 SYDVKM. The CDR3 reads CASILSTGSVTEAFF. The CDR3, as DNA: TGTGCCAGCATTCTCTCCACAGGGTCGGTCACTGAAGCTTTCTTT.

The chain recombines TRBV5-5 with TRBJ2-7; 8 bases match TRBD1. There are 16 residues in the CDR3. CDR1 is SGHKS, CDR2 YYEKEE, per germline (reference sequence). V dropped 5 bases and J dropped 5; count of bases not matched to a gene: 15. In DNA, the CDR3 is TGTGCCAGCAGTAGATCAGGGACAGGACCCAGAAACGAGCAGTACTTC. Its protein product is CASSRSGTGPRNEQYF.